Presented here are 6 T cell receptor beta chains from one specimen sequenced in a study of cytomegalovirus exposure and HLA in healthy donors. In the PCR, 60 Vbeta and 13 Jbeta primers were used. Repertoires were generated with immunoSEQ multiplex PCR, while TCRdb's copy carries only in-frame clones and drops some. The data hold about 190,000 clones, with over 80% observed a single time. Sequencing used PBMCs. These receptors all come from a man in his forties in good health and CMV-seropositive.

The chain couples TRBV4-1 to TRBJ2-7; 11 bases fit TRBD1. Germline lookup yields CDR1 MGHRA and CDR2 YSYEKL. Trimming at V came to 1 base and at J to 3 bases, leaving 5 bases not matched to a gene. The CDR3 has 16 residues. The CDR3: CASSQGRGTGGYEQYF. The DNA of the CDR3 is TGCGCCAGCAGCCAAGGTCGAGGGACAGGGGGCTACGAGCAGTACTTC.

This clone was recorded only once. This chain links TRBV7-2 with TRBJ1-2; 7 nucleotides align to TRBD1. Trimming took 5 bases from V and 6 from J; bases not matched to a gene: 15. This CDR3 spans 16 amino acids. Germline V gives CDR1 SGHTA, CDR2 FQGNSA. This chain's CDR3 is CASSRLRQGLTHGYTF. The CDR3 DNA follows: TGTGCCAGCAGCCGGCTCAGACAGGGCCTAACTCATGGCTACACCTTC.

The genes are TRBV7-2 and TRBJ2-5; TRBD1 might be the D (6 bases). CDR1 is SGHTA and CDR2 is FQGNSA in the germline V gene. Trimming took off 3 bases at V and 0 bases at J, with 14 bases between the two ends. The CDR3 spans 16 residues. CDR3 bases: TGTGCCAGCAGCTTTCATCTAAGGGGGTACCAAGAGACCCAGTACTTC. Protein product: CASSFHLRGYQETQYF.

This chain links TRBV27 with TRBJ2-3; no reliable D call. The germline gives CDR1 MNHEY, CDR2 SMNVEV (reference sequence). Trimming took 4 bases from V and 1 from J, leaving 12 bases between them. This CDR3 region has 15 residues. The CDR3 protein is CASSWRFEGTDTQYF. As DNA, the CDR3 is TGTGCCAGCAGTTGGCGGTTTGAGGGCACAGATACGCAGTATTTT.

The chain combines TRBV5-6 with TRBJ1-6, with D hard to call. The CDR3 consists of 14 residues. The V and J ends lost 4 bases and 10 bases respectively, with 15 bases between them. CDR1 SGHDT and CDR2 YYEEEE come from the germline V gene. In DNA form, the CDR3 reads TGTGCCAGCAGCCTAGCGACCGTCGCATCACCCCTCCACTTT. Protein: CASSLATVASPLHF.

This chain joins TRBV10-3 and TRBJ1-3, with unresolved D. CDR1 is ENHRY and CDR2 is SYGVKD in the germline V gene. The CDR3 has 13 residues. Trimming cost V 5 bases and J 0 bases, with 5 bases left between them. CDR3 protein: CAISQDSGNTIYF. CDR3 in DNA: TGTGCCATCAGTCAGGACTCTGGAAACACCATATATTTT.